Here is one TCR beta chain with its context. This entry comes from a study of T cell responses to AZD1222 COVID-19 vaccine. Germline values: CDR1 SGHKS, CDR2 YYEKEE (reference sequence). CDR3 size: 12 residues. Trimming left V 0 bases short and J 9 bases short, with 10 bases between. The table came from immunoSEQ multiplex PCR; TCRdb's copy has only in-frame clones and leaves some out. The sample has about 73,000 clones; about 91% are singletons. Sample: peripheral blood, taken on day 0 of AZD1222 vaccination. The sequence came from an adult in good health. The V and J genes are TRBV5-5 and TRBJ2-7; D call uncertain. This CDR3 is CASSLATERQYF. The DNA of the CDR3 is TGTGCCAGCAGCTTGGCCACGGAGAGGCAGTACTTC.